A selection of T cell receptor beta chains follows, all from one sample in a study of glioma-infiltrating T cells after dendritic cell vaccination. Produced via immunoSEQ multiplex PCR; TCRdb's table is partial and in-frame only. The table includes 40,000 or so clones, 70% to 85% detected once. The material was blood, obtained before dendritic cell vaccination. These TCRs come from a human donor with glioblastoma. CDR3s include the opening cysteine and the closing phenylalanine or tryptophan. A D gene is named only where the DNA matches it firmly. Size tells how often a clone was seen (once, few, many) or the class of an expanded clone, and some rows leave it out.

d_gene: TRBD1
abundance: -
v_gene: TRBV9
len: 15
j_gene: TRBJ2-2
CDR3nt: TGTGCCAGCAGCCCCGGACAGGGGGCTTCCGGGGAGCTGTTTTTT
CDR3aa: CASSPGQGASGELFF

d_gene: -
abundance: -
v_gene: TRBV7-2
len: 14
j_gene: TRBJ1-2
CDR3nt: TGTGCCAGCAGCTCCGGACTGACTAACTATGGCTACACCTTC
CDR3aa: CASSSGLTNYGYTF

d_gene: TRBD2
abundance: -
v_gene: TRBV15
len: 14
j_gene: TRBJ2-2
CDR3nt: TGTGCCACCAGCAGAGGTCGGGGGGTCGGGGAGCTGTTTTTT
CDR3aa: CATSRGRGVGELFF

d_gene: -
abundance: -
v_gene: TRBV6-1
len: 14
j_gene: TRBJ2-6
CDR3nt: TGTGCCAGCAATCGGGAAGTCGGGGCCAACGTCCTGACTTTC
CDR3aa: CASNREVGANVLTF

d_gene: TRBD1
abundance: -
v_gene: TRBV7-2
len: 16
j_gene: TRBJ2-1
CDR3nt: TGTGCCAGCAGCTTAGGCGGGACAGGGGTCTACAATGAGCAGTTCTTC
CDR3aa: CASSLGGTGVYNEQFF

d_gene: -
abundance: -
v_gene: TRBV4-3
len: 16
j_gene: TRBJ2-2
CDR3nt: TGCGCCAGCAGCCATGATGTGCGGGGGAACACCGGGGAGCTGTTTTTT
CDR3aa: CASSHDVRGNTGELFF

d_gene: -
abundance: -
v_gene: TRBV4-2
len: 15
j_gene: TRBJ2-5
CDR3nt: TGTGCCAGCAGCCAAGAGATTAACAGGGAAGAGACCCAGTACTTC
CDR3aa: CASSQEINREETQYF

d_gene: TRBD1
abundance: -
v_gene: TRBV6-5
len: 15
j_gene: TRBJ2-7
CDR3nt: TGTGCCAGCAGATTACTCAGGGGGCGCGCCTACGAGCAGTACTTC
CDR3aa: CASRLLRGRAYEQYF

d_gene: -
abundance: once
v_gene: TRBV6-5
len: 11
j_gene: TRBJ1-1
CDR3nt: TGTGCCAGCAGCTCCCACCGAGTGGCTTTCTTT
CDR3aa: CASSSHRVAFF

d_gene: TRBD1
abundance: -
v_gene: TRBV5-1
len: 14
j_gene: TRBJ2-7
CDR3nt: TGCGCCAGCAGCTTGGAACAGGGGTTCTACGAGCAGTACTTC
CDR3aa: CASSLEQGFYEQYF

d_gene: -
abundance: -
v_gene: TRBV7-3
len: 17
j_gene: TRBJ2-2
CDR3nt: TGTGCCAGCAGCTTATCCCCCATCTCGGCGAACACCGGGGAGCTGTTTTTT
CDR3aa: CASSLSPISANTGELFF

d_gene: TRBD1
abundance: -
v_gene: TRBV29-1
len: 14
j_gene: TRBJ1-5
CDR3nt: TGCAGCGTTAGTCAGGGGGCGAGCAATCAGCCCCAGCATTTT
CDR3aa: CSVSQGASNQPQHF

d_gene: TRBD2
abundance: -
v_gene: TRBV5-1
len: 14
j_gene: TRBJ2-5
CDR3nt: TGCGCCAGCAGCACCGGACTAGGCCAAGAGACCCAGTACTTC
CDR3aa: CASSTGLGQETQYF

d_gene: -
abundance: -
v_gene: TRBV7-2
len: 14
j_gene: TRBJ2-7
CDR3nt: TGTGCCAGCAGCTTAGCGCTCAGTTCTTACGAGCAGTACTTC
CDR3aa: CASSLALSSYEQYF

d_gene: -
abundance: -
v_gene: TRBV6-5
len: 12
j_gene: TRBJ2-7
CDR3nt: TGTGCCAGCAGTTATCCCAGGGCCGAGCAGTACTTC
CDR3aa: CASSYPRAEQYF

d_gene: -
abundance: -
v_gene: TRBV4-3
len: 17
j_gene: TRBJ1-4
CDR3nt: TGCGCCAGCAGCCAGATGACAGCGATGTCGGGTAATGAAAAACTGTTTTTT
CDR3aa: CASSQMTAMSGNEKLFF

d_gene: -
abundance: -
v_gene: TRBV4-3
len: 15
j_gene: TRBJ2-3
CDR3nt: TGCGCCAGCAGCCAAGAAGGGGGGGTCGGGGATACGCAGTATTTT
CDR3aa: CASSQEGGVGDTQYF

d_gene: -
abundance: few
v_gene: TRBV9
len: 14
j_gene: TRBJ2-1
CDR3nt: TGTGCCAGCAGCGGGGGCCCAGCCTACAATGAGCAGTTCTTC
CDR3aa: CASSGGPAYNEQFF

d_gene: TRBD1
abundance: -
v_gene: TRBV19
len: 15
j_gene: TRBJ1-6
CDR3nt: TGTGCCAGTAGTAGGACAGGGGGAGATAATTCACCCCTCCACTTT
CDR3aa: CASSRTGGDNSPLHF

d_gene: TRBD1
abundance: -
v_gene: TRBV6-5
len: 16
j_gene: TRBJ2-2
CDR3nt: TGTGCCAGCAGTTACGGCTTGGACAGGGGCACCGGGGAGCTGTTTTTT
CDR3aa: CASSYGLDRGTGELFF

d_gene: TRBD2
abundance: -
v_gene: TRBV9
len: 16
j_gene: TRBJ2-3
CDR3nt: TGTGCCAGCAGCGTAGGCGGGGGGGGGAACACAGATACGCAGTATTTT
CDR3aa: CASSVGGGGNTDTQYF

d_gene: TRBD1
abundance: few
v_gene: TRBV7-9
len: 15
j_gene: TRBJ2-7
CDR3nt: TGTGCCAGCGGCGCAGGGACAGTAGAACTCTACGAGCAGTACTTC
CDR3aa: CASGAGTVELYEQYF

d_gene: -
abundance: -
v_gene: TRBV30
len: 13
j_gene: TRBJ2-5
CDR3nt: TGTGCCTGGACGCCCAGATCCCAAGAGACCCAGTACTTC
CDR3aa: CAWTPRSQETQYF

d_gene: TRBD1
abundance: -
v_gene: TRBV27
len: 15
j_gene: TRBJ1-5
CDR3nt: TGTGCCAGCAGGAAAGAGACAGGGATCAATCAGCCCCAGCATTTT
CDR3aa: CASRKETGINQPQHF